This T cell receptor beta chain was captured in a study of shared clonotypes between healthy human individuals. Overall study: Each donor contributed plates that comprised three CD4 naive, three CD4 memory, two CD8 naive and one CD8 memory.

Using immunoSEQ multiplex PCR, the repertoire was profiled, and TCRdb retains in-frame clones only, with some absent. The table lists around 2,000,000 clones, about 92% of them singletons. The count of this clone is one. CD45RO-negative CD8 cells positively selected for CCR7 made up the naive population, which excluded terminally differentiated effector memory CD45RA+ cells. Input material: naive CD8+ T cells from PBMCs. This clonotype was obtained from a man aged 18-30 years in good health. Some clones in this sample may be carry-over from other donors' samples.

The CDR3 protein is CASSMGAEQYF. The CDR3 nucleotides are TGTGCCAGTAGTATGGGGGCCGAGCAGTACTTC. The V call is TRBV19, the J call TRBJ2-7; weak D call: TRBD1 (6 bases). V was cut by 3 bases and J by 6 bases, with 6 bases left in between. CDR1 and CDR2 (germline): LNHDA, SQIVND (reference sequence). The CDR3 has 11 residues. The full variable domain, in which reference TRBV19 and TRBJ2-7 provide the parts outside the CDR3, is DGGITQSPKYLFRKEGQNVTLSCEQNLNHDAMYWYRQDPGQGLRLIYYSQIVNDFQKGDIAEGYSVSREKKESFPLTVTSAQKNPTAFYLCASSMGAEQYFGPGTRLTVT.